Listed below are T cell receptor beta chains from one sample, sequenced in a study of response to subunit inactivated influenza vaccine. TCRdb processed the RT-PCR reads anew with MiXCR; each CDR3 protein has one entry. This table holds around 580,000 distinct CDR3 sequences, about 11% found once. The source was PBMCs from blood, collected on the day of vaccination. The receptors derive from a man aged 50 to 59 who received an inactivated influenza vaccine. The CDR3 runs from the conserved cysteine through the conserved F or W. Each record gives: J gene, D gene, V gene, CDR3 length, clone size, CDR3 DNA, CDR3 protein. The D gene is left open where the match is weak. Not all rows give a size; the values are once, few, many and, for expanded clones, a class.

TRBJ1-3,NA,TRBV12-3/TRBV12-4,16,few,TGTGCCAGCAGCTCCCCGAACAGGGTATCGGGAAACACCATATATTTT,CASSSPNRVSGNTIYF
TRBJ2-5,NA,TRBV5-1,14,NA,TGCGCCAGCAAGTCGGGGCAACCCCAAGAGACCCAGTACTTC,CASKSGQPQETQYF
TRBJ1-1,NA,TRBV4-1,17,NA,TGCGCCAGCAGCCACCCTCGGGGACAACTTACAGGCACTGAAGCTTTCTTT,CASSHPRGQLTGTEAFF
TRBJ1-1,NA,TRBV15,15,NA,TGTGCCACCAGCAGAGATAAAGGGCAGAACACTGAAGCTTTCTTT,CATSRDKGQNTEAFF
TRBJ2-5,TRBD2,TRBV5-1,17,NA,TGCGCCAGCAGCTCCCCTTTACTAGCGGGAGCTGTGGAGACCCAGTACTTC,CASSSPLLAGAVETQYF
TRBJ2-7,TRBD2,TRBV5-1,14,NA,TGCGCCAGCCAACCCGGGACTAGCGGCTACGAGCAGTACTTC,CASQPGTSGYEQYF
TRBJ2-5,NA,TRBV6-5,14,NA,TGTGCCAGCAGTTCCCGTCCGGCGCAAGAGACCCAGTACTTC,CASSSRPAQETQYF
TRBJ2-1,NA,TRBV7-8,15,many,TGTGCCAGCAGCATCGTTCTCCGCCCTCCTGGTGAGCAGTTCTTC,CASSIVLRPPGEQFF
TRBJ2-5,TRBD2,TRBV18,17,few,TGTGCCAGCTCACCACCCCGTAGCGGGAGGGGACAAGAGACCCAGTACTTC,CASSPPRSGRGQETQYF
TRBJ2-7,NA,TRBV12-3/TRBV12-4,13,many,TGTGCCAGCAGCCGCGGGGGCGGGTACGAGCAGTACTTC,CASSRGGGYEQYF
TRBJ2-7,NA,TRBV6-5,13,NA,TGTGCCAGCAGTTACGGGGCAGCATACGAGCAGTACTTC,CASSYGAAYEQYF
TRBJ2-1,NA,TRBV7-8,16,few,TGTGCCAGCAGCTTAGATGTGGGCCTCTCCTACAATGAGCAGTTCTTC,CASSLDVGLSYNEQFF
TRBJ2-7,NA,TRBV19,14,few,TGTGCCAGTAGTATCACAGGGCTTTCCTACGAGCAGTACTTC,CASSITGLSYEQYF
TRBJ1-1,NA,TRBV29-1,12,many,TGCAGCGTACGTGCCTTGAACACTGAAGCTTTCTTT,CSVRALNTEAFF
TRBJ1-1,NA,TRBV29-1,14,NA,TGCAGCGTTTCTGGGGGGGCGTGGAACACTGAAGCTTTCTTT,CSVSGGAWNTEAFF
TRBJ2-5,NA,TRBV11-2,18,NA,TGTGCCAGCAGCTTTAATCGACCGGGACTAAGGGGGTGGGAGACCCAGTACTTC,CASSFNRPGLRGWETQYF